These 5 T cell receptor beta chains were all obtained from the same sample, sequenced in a study of Graves' ophthalmopathy and Graves' hyperthyroidism (dated by TCRdb to between 2018 and 2020). TCRdb shows the sequencer as Illumina HiSeq 2000. For repertoire sequencing, the TCR beta CDR3 regions were amplified from RNA transcripts. HTBI primers and the Qiagen OneStep RT-PCR kit were used in a first-round RT-PCR, which was followed by a second-round multiplex PCR, size selection and purification. TCRdb reanalyzed the raw reads on its own, using fastp at Q25 for trimming and MiXCR for clone calling, and kept in-frame beta chains. Rows are combined by CDR3 protein, so each entry shows the most common genes and DNA. Within this sample are approximately 540,000 distinct CDR3 sequences, with about two fifths of them counted one time only. The top ten clones comprise 3.5% to 5% of the sample. The sequencing sample was made of peripheral blood or thyroid tissue (not recorded which). The receptors derive from an adult man with Graves' hyperthyroidism.

V gene TRBV7-9 combines with J gene TRBJ2-3; no clear D. This CDR3 is built from 12 residues. CDR1 is SEHNR and CDR2 is FQNEAQ in the germline V gene (reference sequence). Trimming pared 4 bases from V and 5 bases from J, leaving 7 bases between. CDR3 in amino acids: CASSSRRDTQYF. The CDR3 nucleotides are TGTGCCAGCAGCTCCAGAAGAGATACGCAGTATTTT.

For the CDR3, the DNA is TGCGCCAGCAGCACGACGACAGGGACTAACTATGGCTACACCTTC. Its protein product is CASSTTTGTNYGYTF. The rearrangement uses TRBV5-1 and TRBJ1-2, with TRBD1 matching 7 bases. The J segment lost 0 bases and the V segment lost 4 bases, leaving 6 bases of the junction unmatched. The CDR3 loop spans 15 amino acids. Per the germline V gene, CDR1 is SGHRS and CDR2 is YFSETQ.

The chain links TRBV28 to TRBJ2-5; no definite D call. The CDR3 spans 14 residues. CDR1 and CDR2 (germline): MDHEN, SYDVKM. V was shortened by 6 bases and J by 0 bases, with 11 bases between the two germline ends. In DNA form, the CDR3 reads TGTGCCAGCAGCCGACACCCTAACCAAGAGACCCAGTACTTC. Translated: CASSRHPNQETQYF.

As for this clonotype: One junction end disagrees with the germline gene, perhaps due to a read error. The rearrangement uses TRBV7-2 and TRBJ1-5; 7 bases are a match to TRBD1. The CDR3 is 14 residues long. Germline CDR1 SGHTA, CDR2 FQGNSA. The CDR3 nucleotides read TGTGCCAGCGGCTTATCAGGGGGTAATCAGCTCCAGCATTTT. Translating gives CASGLSGGNQLQHF. The variable domain in full, completed from reference TRBV7-2 and TRBJ1-5, reads GAGVSQSPSNKVTEKGKDVELRCDPISGHTALYWYRQSLGQGLEFLIYFQGNSAPDKSGLPSDRFSAERTGGSVSTLTIQRTQQEDSAVYLCASGLSGGNQLQHFGDGTRLSIL.

The chain is built from TRBV25-1 and TRBJ2-5; 10 nucleotides align to TRBD1. The CDR3 is made up of 16 amino acids. Germline assignment: CDR1 MGHDK and CDR2 SYGVNS. J lost 4 bases, V lost 6 bases, and 11 bases had no gene match. This CDR3 reads CASSRVGGQGRETQYF. Written as DNA, the CDR3 is TGTGCCAGCAGCCGAGTAGGGGGACAGGGGAGAGAGACCCAGTACTTC.